The clone carrying this T cell receptor beta chain was counted once. Trimming at V came to 6 bases and at J to 3 bases, leaving 9 bases not matched to a gene. The germline CDR1 and CDR2 sequences are MNHEY and SVGEGT. The CDR3 consists of 16 residues. The data belong to a study of T cell responses to AZD1222 COVID-19 vaccine. Only in-frame clones appear in the TCRdb table, and some are missing; sequencing was by immunoSEQ multiplex PCR. The sample shows more than 150,000 clones, around 90% of them seen only once. Source: peripheral blood, taken 28 days after the second AZD1222 dose. The chain links TRBV6-2 or TRBV6-3 to TRBJ1-2; 11 bases map to TRBD1. This receptor was taken from an adult who received the AZD1222 COVID-19 vaccine. Written as DNA, the CDR3 is TGTGCCAGCAGCCGTCACAGGACAGGGGGCCACTATGGCTACACCTTC. It is translated as CASSRHRTGGHYGYTF.